These 13 T cell receptor beta chains originate from one sample sequenced in a study of blood T cells in healthy people across ages. With a J-beta primer mix and a sample-barcoded 5' primer, a second PCR ran roughly 6 to 11 cycles. TCRdb re-called the 5' RACE reads with MiXCR, one entry per CDR3 protein. The sample comprises around 870,000 distinct CDR3 sequences, under 30% of which are singletons, and approximately 15% rests with the top ten. Sequencing was done on a sample of blood. The receptors here all came from a woman aged 80 or older in good health.

Notes on this clonotype: This may be a read error: a much more frequent sequence differs by one nucleotide. The chain recombines TRBV3-1 with TRBJ1-2; D is undetermined. Germline V gene data show CDR1 as LGHDT and CDR2 as YNNKEL (reference sequence). CDR3 length equals 13 residues. Trimming pared 4 bases from V and 8 bases from J, leaving 14 bases between. CDR3 coding DNA: TGTGCCAGCAGCCGTACTATGGACGAAGGCTACACCTTC. This encodes CASSRTMDEGYTF. The whole variable domain, remainder taken from reference TRBV3-1 and TRBJ1-2, is DTAVSQTPKYLVTQMGNDKSIKCEQNLGHDTMYWYKQDSKKFLKIMFSYNNKELIINETVPNRFSPKSPDKAHLNLHINSLELGDSAVYFCASSRTMDEGYTFGSGTRLTVV.

V usage is TRBV5-1 and J usage is TRBJ2-3; 9 bases are a match to TRBD1. J lost 3 bases, V lost 1 base, and 6 bases had no gene match. Germline CDR1 is SGHRS and CDR2 is YFSETQ. CDR3 length: 16 amino acids. DNA for the CDR3: TGCGCCAGCAGCTTGACCGGGACAGGGCCAACAGATACGCAGTATTTT. Its translation: CASSLTGTGPTDTQYF.

There are many counts of this clonotype. The rearrangement uses TRBV7-2 and TRBJ2-1; D not resolved. Germline V CDR1 and CDR2: SGHTA, FQGNSA. Trimming left V 3 bases short and J 8 bases short, with 11 bases between. CDR3 length: 13 amino acids. The CDR3 here is CASSFVQRDEQFF. The CDR3, as DNA: TGTGCCAGCAGCTTCGTTCAAAGGGATGAGCAGTTCTTC.

This clonotype was detected ten times or more. The gene calls are TRBV4-3 and TRBJ1-2; D uncertain. The CDR3 has 14 amino acids. V lost 2 bases to trimming and J lost 3 bases, with 10 bases between them. Germline values: CDR1 LGHNA, CDR2 YSLEER. This CDR3 reads CASSQRSAHYGYTF. The CDR3 nucleotides read TGCGCCAGCAGCCAAAGGTCGGCCCACTATGGCTACACCTTC.

This clonotype showed up just once. The V gene is TRBV7-9, the J gene TRBJ1-2; D unclear. The CDR3 loop spans 14 amino acids. CDR1 and CDR2 (germline): SEHNR, FQNEAQ (reference sequence). Trimming removed 5 bases at V and 4 bases at J, with 14 bases between. DNA of the CDR3: TGTGCCAGCAGCCGAGAGGCCTGGTTCTATGGCTACACCTTC. This sequence encodes CASSREAWFYGYTF.

This clonotype was counted ten times or more. The chain employs TRBV20-1 and TRBJ2-1, with D possibly being TRBD2 (6 bases). CDR1 is DFQATT and CDR2 is SNEGSKA in the germline V gene (reference sequence). The CDR3 totals 16 residues. Trimming removed 6 bases from V and 7 bases from J, with 25 bases in between. CDR3 region: CSATARGGVSENEQFF. CDR3 in DNA: TGCAGTGCCACGGCGCGGGGCGGGGTGAGTGAAAATGAGCAGTTCTTC.

This clonotype was counted between two and nine times. The J gene is TRBJ1-1, the V gene TRBV29-1, with 8 bases aligning to TRBD1. V shed 6 bases and J 2 bases; nucleotides not matched to a gene: 11. CDR1 is SQVTM, CDR2 ANQGSEA, per germline. The CDR3 totals 15 residues. The CDR3 protein is CSVDPTGTGNTEAFF. The CDR3 nucleotides read TGCAGCGTAGACCCTACCGGGACAGGCAACACTGAAGCTTTCTTT.

In this sample, this clonotype turned up a few times. The J gene is TRBJ2-1, the V gene TRBV14, with 9 bases lining up with TRBD1. Germline CDR1 SGHDN, CDR2 FVKESK. Trimming removed 4 bases from V and 7 bases from J; junction bases left unmatched: 8. This CDR3 comprises 15 residues. The CDR3 sequence is CASSPLGQGRNEQFF. In DNA form, the CDR3 reads TGTGCCAGCAGCCCCCTGGGACAGGGTCGGAATGAGCAGTTCTTC.

This clonotype was found many times. The V gene is TRBV4-3, the J gene TRBJ1-4, with 9 positions matching TRBD1. Per the germline V gene, CDR1 is LGHNA and CDR2 is YSLEER. The CDR3 is 16 amino acids. The trim removed 0 bases at V and 6 bases at J, leaving 5 bases unmatched. CDR3 sequence (DNA): TGCGCCAGCAGCCAAGACCGGGACAGGGCCTATGAAAAACTGTTTTTT. Encoded protein: CASSQDRDRAYEKLFF.

This clonotype turned up a few times. CDR3 DNA sequence: TGTGCCAGCAGCCAGGCTCGTGGGACGGAGCAGTACTTC. It encodes CASSQARGTEQYF. J is TRBJ2-5 and V is TRBV3-1; the D call may be TRBD1 or TRBD2 (5 bases each). This CDR3 has 13 amino acids. The germline CDR1 and CDR2 sequences are LGHDT and YNNKEL (reference sequence). Between the trimmed V and J ends, which lost 3 bases and 11 bases, there was a span of 16 bases.

This clonotype showed up many times. V is TRBV25-1 and J is TRBJ2-6, with D hard to call. Germline CDR1 and CDR2: MGHDK and SYGVNS. V was pared by 1 base and J by 4 bases, with 11 bases between. The CDR3 is 16 residues long. CDR3: CASSEFGSAGANVLTF. CDR3 bases: TGTGCCAGCAGTGAATTCGGTAGTGCCGGGGCCAACGTCCTGACTTTC. Full variable domain (rest looked up from reference TRBV25-1 and TRBJ2-6): EADIYQTPRYLVIGTGKKITLECSQTMGHDKMYWYQQDPGMELHLIHYSYGVNSTEKGDLSSESTVSRIRTEHFPLTLESARPSHTSQYLCASSEFGSAGANVLTFGAGSRLTVL.

V gene TRBV24-1 combines with J gene TRBJ2-5, with a weak D call TRBD1 (6 bases). V was clipped by 3 bases and J by 5 bases, with 18 bases between them. CDR3 length: 16 residues. Germline V gives CDR1 KGHDR, CDR2 SFDVKD. DNA of the CDR3: TGTGCCACCAGTGATCACGCCGACAGGTTTGCGGAGACCCAGTACTTC. Translation: CATSDHADRFAETQYF.

The DNA for the CDR3 is TGTGCCAGCGGGGATCCAGCGGGGGGGAATACGCAGTATTTT. This translates into CASGDPAGGNTQYF. The chain employs TRBV6-2 or TRBV6-3 and TRBJ2-3, with 10 bases that match TRBD2. J lost 7 bases, V lost 8 bases, and 9 bases had no gene match. The CDR3 has 14 residues. Looked up from germline, CDR1 is MNHEY and CDR2 is SVGEGT.